These 20 T cell receptor beta chains were sequenced from one sample in a study of beta chain features in type 1 diabetes. Study-wide results and caveats: Type 1 diabetes patients had TCRB CDR3s that were shorter (moderately but significantly so) in all four CD4+ subsets.

The study reverse transcribed the entire isolated RNA, so it sequenced expressed TCRB transcripts. The repertoire was sequenced with immunoSEQ multiplex PCR; TCRdb's copy has only in-frame clones and lacks some. Of around 250,000 clones listed, around 20% are singletons. For these TCRs, the target antigens are not known. Sequenced material: naive CD4+ T cells from blood. These receptors all come from a woman between 35 and 50 years old with type 1 diabetes.

In its sample, this clone was seen a few times. The chain employs TRBV4-2 and TRBJ1-6; D call uncertain. Germline lookup yields CDR1 LGHNA and CDR2 YNFKEQ. This CDR3 spans 13 amino acids. V shed 0 bases and J shed 10 bases, with 7 bases lying between them. The CDR3 DNA follows: TGTGCCAGCAGCCAAGATGAAGCCTCACCCCTCCACTTT. Protein product: CASSQDEASPLHF.

The V gene is TRBV9, the J gene TRBJ1-6; 11 bases align to TRBD1. Trimming cost V 0 bases and J 4 bases; bases outside gene matches: 9. The CDR3 consists of 19 residues. CDR1 is SGDLS and CDR2 is YYNGEE in the germline V gene. CDR3: CASSVDPGWDRGYNSPLHF. As DNA, the CDR3 is TGTGCCAGCAGCGTAGACCCGGGATGGGACAGGGGGTATAATTCACCCCTCCACTTT.

V usage is TRBV30 and J usage is TRBJ1-4; tentative D call: TRBD1 (5 bases). V lost 0 bases, J lost 8 bases, and 13 bases lay in between. CDR1 is GTSNPN, CDR2 SVGIG, per germline (reference sequence). This CDR3 comprises 14 residues. The CDR3 sequence is CAWSVAGLREKLFF. CDR3 sequence (DNA): TGTGCCTGGAGTGTGGCAGGGTTAAGGGAAAAACTGTTTTTT.

This clone turned up a few times. For the CDR3, the DNA is TGCAGCACCAGGGACAGCCCCTACGAGCAGTACTTC. Translation: CSTRDSPYEQYF. The J gene is TRBJ2-7, the V gene TRBV29-1; 7 bases are shared with TRBD1. The junction had 6 bases not matched to a gene; V was cut back by 8 bases and J by 2 bases. From germline, CDR1 is SQVTM and CDR2 ANQGSEA. The CDR3 has 12 residues.

The V call is TRBV25-1, the J call TRBJ2-5; 7 bases are a match to TRBD2. Trimming cost V 5 bases and J 2 bases; bases outside gene matches: 8. This CDR3 contains 15 residues. Germline-derived CDR1 and CDR2 are MGHDK and SYGVNS. The CDR3 reads CASSLWGGLQETQYF. The CDR3 DNA reads TGTGCCAGCAGTCTTTGGGGGGGTTTACAAGAGACCCAGTACTTC.

This clone showed up just a few times. The chain links TRBV6-6 to TRBJ1-5; no definite D call. The length of the CDR3 is 16 residues. V lost 0 bases and J lost 1, with 10 bases in between. CDR1 and CDR2 from the germline V gene are MNHNY and SVGAGI (reference sequence). CDR3 protein: CASSYSSGGSNQPQHF. The CDR3 DNA reads TGTGCCAGCAGTTACTCGTCAGGTGGGAGCAATCAGCCCCAGCATTTT.

CDR3 DNA: TGCGCCAGCAGCTTCCGGGACAGAAATGAAAAACTGTTTTTT. Its translation: CASSFRDRNEKLFF. The gene calls are TRBV4-3 and TRBJ1-4; 7 bases line up with TRBD1. With 5 bases clipped from V and 5 bases from J, the junction kept 5 bases outside the gene matches. Looked up from germline, CDR1 is LGHNA and CDR2 is YSLEER. This CDR3 region has 14 residues.

As to this clone: Within the sample, other DNA sequences also encode this same CDR3. This chain connects TRBV9 to TRBJ1-1; maybe TRBD1 (6 bases). Germline V gene data show CDR1 as SGDLS and CDR2 as YYNGEE. CDR3 size: 14 residues. The germline V and J ends were trimmed by 0 bases and 4 bases, with 10 bases remaining between them. CDR3 DNA sequence: TGTGCCAGCAGCGTAGCCCCGACAGGCACTGAAGCTTTCTTT. Its translation: CASSVAPTGTEAFF.

This clone has only a few counts. J is TRBJ1-4 and V is TRBV2; D remains ambiguous. V lost 5 bases to trimming and J lost 4 bases, with 11 bases between them. This CDR3 is built from 14 residues. CDR1 and CDR2 (germline): SNHLY, FYNNEI. The DNA for the CDR3 is TGTGCCAGCAGTTGGCGCGGGGTTAATGAAAAACTGTTTTTT. Its protein is CASSWRGVNEKLFF.

J is TRBJ2-1 and V is TRBV9, with D possibly matching TRBD2 (6 bases). V was clipped by 3 bases and J by 1 base, with 14 bases between them. The CDR3 covers 16 residues. The germline V gene encodes CDR1 SGDLS and CDR2 YYNGEE. As DNA, the CDR3 is TGTGCCAGCAGCGCTGTCTCGCGGGGTTCCTACAATGAGCAGTTCTTC. It specifies CASSAVSRGSYNEQFF.

V and J are TRBV2 and TRBJ2-7; 8 nucleotides line up with TRBD2. This CDR3 has 15 residues. V shed 8 bases, J shed 4 bases, and the junction held 13 bases outside the gene matches. Germline V gives CDR1 SNHLY, CDR2 FYNNEI. CDR3 nucleotide sequence: TGTGCCAGCGGAGGTCGGGAGGGCGGGAAGTACGAGCAGTACTTC. Translating it yields CASGGREGGKYEQYF.

This clone has just a few counts. This rearrangement joins TRBV6-1 to TRBJ1-5; 9 bases are a match to TRBD1. The ends lost 5 bases at V and 5 bases at J; junction bases unmatched: 7. CDR1 is MNHNS and CDR2 is SASEGT in the germline V gene. The length of the CDR3 is 15 residues. CDR3 protein: CASSPGQGGDQPQHF. The DNA of the CDR3 is TGTGCCAGCAGTCCGGGACAGGGAGGCGATCAGCCCCAGCATTTT.

Only a few counts were recorded for this clone. The sample contains more than one DNA sequence encoding this CDR3. The J gene is TRBJ2-7, the V gene TRBV5-1; 9 bases align to TRBD2. The CDR3 sequence is 15 residues long. Germline assignment: CDR1 SGHRS and CDR2 YFSETQ. V gave up 0 bases and J gave up 1 base; unmatched junction bases: 2. The CDR3 nucleotides are TGCGCCAGCAGCTTGGGTCTAGCGGGGTCCTACGAGCAGTACTTC. It codes for CASSLGLAGSYEQYF.

DNA for the CDR3: TGTGCCAGTAGTAATGGGGGCACATCTTCCCCGATGAACACTGAAGCTTTCTTT. It is translated as CASSNGGTSSPMNTEAFF. The genes are TRBV19 and TRBJ1-1, with D possibly TRBD1 on 6 matching bases. V lost 4 bases and J 0 bases, leaving 21 bases between the germline ends. The CDR3 covers 18 residues. The germline V gene encodes CDR1 LNHDA and CDR2 SQIVND (reference sequence).

Comment on this clone: This same CDR3 is encoded by further DNA sequences in the sample. The chain couples TRBV7-2 to TRBJ1-1, with D hard to call. V was pared by 2 bases and J by 1 base, with 8 bases between. This CDR3 region has 14 residues. Per the germline V gene, CDR1 is SGHTA and CDR2 is FQGNSA. For the CDR3, the DNA is TGTGCCAGCAGCTTACGGCGGGGGAACACTGAAGCTTTCTTT. This gives the protein CASSLRRGNTEAFF.

A note on this clone: Other DNA sequences in this specimen translate into the identical CDR3. The genes are TRBV6-6 and TRBJ2-1; D remains unclear. Germline V gene lookup returns CDR1 MNHNY and CDR2 SVGAGI (reference sequence). V was pared by 2 bases and J by 7 bases, with 3 bases between. This CDR3 region has 11 residues. CDR3 in DNA: TGTGCCAGCAGTTACCGGAATGAGCAGTTCTTC. Translating gives CASSYRNEQFF.

As for this clone: Given the absence of the conserved phenylalanine or tryptophan at the CDR3 end, a read error is likely. The limits of the CDR3 on the DNA are not certain, so only TCRdb's listed CDR3 is given. The chain joins TRBV11-2 to TRBJ2-4; the table's TRBD1 call for D was not verified on the DNA. Germline-derived CDR1 and CDR2 are SGHAT and FQNNGV. From its first to its last residue, the CDR3 has 11 amino acids. CDR3 residues: CASSLVGATYI.

There are a few counts of this clone. The chain joins TRBV30 to TRBJ2-3; 10 bases map to TRBD2. CDR1 and CDR2 (germline): GTSNPN, SVGIG (reference sequence). V trimming: 2 bases; J trimming: 0 bases; junction bases outside the gene matches: 2. This CDR3 region has 15 residues. For the CDR3, the DNA is TGTGCCTGGAGTCCACTAGCGGGAAGCACAGATACGCAGTATTTT. Translating it yields CAWSPLAGSTDTQYF.

The chain is built from TRBV21-1 and TRBJ1-2; the table's D gene call, TRBD1, was not cross checked with the DNA. TRBV21-1 is a listed pseudogene. The CDR3 covers 12 residues. The CDR3 sequence is CASPDREHGYTF. In nucleotides, the CDR3 is TGTGCCAGCCCAGACAGGGAGCATGGCTACACCTTC.

The chain links TRBV7-9 to TRBJ1-1, with D perhaps TRBD1 (5 bases). Trimming removed 5 bases at V and 0 bases at J, with 10 bases between. The V gene's germline CDR1 is SEHNR and CDR2 FQNEAQ (reference sequence). The length of the CDR3 is 14 residues. CDR3 DNA: TGTGCCAGCAGCCCGGGACTCATGAACACTGAAGCTTTCTTT. Translation: CASSPGLMNTEAFF.